The entry that follows covers one TCR beta chain sequence. It has no known antigen specificity. There are no base qualities to consult, and no much larger clone falls within one base. From its cysteine to its phenylalanine, the CDR3 spans 13 amino acids. The DNA shown is the 39-base CDR3, in frame from base 1. According to the germline V gene, CDR1 reads SGHRS and CDR2 reads YFSETQ. A distance of 10 bases separates the germline ends of V and J, which lose 5 bases and 2 bases respectively. The data are from a study of Ad26.COV2.S vaccination and SARS-CoV-2 variants (dated by TCRdb to 2020 to 2022). Context from the whole study: TCRbeta repertoire sequencing served as the tool for gauging how specific and how broad the SARS-CoV-2-reactive T cell receptors were following Ad26.COV2.S vaccination. A total of roughly 32 samples were included in the TCR-sequenced set, comprising 19 Ad26.COV2.S vaccine recipients, 5 placebo recipients and 8 SARS-CoV-2 convalescent individuals.

What the research found in general, with its limitations: Spike-specific TCR breadth was higher in Ad26.COV2.S recipients than in placebo recipients (P = 0.0014). Comparable non-spike TCR breadth was observed between vaccine and placebo recipients, consistent with only spike being contained in the vaccine. After vaccination, substantial breadth of spike-specific CD8+ and CD4+ T cell responses was reported. The authors noted that the TCR breadth and depth analyses may have underestimated total T cell responses.

The immunoSEQ Assay was used to sequence TCRbeta CDR3 regions. After extraction, genomic DNA underwent amplification by bias-controlled multiplex PCR, followed by high-throughput sequencing. As for how the authors treated the data: To quantify the absolute abundance of each unique TCRbeta CDR3 region, sequences were collapsed and filtered. Usable DNA was measured by amplifying reference genes present in all nucleated cells, and TCRbeta template counts were normalized to that usable DNA to estimate T cell fraction. Repertoire TCRs were annotated as SARS-CoV-2-specific when V gene, CDR3 amino acid sequence and J gene were exactly matched to a known reactive TCR set. MIRA supplied the reference SARS-CoV-2 TCR set, which was filtered for enrichment in COVID-19-positive ImmuneCODE repertoires so that public or cross-reactive TCRs were removed. Using the MIRA antigens, annotated TCRs were further analysed by specific ORF or by position within an ORF. Breadth was defined as annotated unique rearrangements over total unique productive rearrangements; depth was the summed frequency of those rearrangements. TCR breadth was compared between groups using two-sided Wilcoxon rank-sum tests. Held by TCRdb, this immuneACCESS table contains in-frame sequences only and omits some clones. Under half of the omission traces to an unresolved V gene where checked; the cause of the rest is unknown. V, J and clone size were drawn from that table, and D and trimming were deduced from the DNA. The sample data list roughly 380,000 clones, and just over 90% of these were observed just once. The top ten clones comprise about 3.8% of the sample.

What the time point label conveys for this sample: individuals recovered from natural SARS-CoV-2 infection. The chain was built from TRBV5-1 and TRBJ1-1; D gene: possibly TRBD1, on 6 matching bases. Sequencing used peripheral blood, obtained after recovery from COVID-19. The TCR comes from a human donor who had recovered from COVID-19. The bases read TGCGCCAGCAGGGAGGACAGTAACACTGAAGCTTTCTTT. This is translated as CASREDSNTEAFF.